These 2 T cell receptor beta chains were all obtained from the same sample, sequenced in a study of early T cells in non-severe SARS-CoV-2 infection. Each CDR3 protein is one row after TCRdb ran MiXCR on the 5' RACE reads. Here the sample spans about 83,000 distinct CDR3 sequences, more than 9% being singletons. This specimen was whole blood, taken at baseline. These receptors came from an adult who was a healthcare worker with PCR-confirmed SARS-CoV-2 infection or an uninfected control (not recorded which).

The rearrangement links TRBV9 to TRBJ1-6, with D possibly matching TRBD1 (5 bases). Germline-derived CDR1 and CDR2 are SGDLS and YYNGEE. This CDR3 comprises 15 residues. The V gene lost 0 bases and the J gene lost 6 bases, with 10 bases spanning the gap. CDR3 DNA: TGTGCCAGCAGCGTAGACCCTGGGGGTAATTCACCCCTCCACTTT. Amino acids: CASSVDPGGNSPLHF.

There are many counts of this clonotype. The gene calls are TRBV15 and TRBJ2-1, with D unresolved. Deletions cut 8 bases from V and 6 bases from J, with 8 bases between. Germline CDR1 reads LNHNV; CDR2 reads YYDKDF (reference sequence). There are 11 residues in the CDR3. CDR3 sequence: CATGPGNEQFF. The CDR3 DNA is TGTGCCACCGGTCCCGGCAATGAGCAGTTCTTC.